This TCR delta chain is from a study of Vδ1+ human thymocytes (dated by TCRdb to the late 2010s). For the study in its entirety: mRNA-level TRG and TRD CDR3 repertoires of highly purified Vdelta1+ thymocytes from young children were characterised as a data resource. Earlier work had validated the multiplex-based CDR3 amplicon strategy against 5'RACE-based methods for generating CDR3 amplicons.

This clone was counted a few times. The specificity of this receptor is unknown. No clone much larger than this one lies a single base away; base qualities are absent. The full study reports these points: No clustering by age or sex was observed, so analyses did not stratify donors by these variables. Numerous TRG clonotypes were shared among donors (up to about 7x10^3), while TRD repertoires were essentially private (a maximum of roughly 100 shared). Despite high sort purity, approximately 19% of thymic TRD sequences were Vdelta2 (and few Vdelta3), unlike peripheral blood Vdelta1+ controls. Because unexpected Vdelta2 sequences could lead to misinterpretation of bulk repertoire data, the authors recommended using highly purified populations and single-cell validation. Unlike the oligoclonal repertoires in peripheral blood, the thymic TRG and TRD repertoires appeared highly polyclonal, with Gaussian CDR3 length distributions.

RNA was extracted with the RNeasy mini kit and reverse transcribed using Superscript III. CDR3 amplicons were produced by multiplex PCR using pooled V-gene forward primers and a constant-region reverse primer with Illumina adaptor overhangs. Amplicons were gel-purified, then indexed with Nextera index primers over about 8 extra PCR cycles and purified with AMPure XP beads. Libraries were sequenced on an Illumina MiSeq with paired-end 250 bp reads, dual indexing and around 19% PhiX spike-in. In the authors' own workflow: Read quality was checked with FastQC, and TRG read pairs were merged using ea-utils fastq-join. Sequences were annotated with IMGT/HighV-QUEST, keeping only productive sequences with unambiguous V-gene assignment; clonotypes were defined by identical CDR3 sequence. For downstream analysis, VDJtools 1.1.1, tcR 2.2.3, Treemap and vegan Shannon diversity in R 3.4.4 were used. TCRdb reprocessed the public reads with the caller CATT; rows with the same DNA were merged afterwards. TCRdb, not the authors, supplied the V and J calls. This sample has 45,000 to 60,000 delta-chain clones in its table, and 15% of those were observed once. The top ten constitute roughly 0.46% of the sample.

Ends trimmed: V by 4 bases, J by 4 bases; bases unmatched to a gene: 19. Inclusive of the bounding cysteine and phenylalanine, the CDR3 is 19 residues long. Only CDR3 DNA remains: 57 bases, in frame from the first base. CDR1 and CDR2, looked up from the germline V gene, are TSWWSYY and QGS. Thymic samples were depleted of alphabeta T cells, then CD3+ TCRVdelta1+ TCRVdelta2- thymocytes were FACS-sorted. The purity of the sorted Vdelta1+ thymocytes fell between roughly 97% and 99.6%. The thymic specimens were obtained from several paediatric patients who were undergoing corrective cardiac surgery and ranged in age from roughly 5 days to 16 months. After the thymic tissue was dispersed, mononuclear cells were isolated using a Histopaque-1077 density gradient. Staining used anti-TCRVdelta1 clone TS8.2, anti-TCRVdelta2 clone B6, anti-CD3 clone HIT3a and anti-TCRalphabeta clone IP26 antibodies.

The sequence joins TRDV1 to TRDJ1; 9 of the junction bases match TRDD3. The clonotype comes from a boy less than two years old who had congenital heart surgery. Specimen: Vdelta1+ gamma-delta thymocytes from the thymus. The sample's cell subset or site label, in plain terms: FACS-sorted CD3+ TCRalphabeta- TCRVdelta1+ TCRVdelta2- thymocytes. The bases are TGTGCTCTTGGGGCAAAGATTCCGAACGCCTGGGGGATCCACGATAAACTCATCTTT. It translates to CALGAKIPNAWGIHDKLIF.